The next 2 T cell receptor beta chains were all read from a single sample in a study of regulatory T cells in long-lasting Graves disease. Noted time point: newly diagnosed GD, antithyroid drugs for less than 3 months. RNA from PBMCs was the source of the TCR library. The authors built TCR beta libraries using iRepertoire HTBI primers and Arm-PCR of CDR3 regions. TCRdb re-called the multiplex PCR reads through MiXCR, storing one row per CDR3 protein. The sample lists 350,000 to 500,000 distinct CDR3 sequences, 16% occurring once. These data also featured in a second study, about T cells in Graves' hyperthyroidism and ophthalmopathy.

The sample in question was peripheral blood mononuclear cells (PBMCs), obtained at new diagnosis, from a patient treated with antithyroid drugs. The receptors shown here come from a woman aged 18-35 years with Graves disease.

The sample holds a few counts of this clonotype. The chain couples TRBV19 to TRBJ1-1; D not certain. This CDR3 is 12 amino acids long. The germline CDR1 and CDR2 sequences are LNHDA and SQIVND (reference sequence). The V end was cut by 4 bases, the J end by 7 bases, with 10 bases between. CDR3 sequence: CASSTLTYEAFF. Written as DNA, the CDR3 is TGTGCCAGTAGTACCCTTACCTATGAAGCTTTCTTT.

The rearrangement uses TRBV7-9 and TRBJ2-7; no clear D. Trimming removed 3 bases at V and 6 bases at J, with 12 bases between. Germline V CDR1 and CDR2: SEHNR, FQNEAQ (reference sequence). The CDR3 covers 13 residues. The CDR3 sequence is CASSFHSVGEQYF. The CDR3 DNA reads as TGTGCCAGCAGCTTCCATTCGGTGGGCGAGCAGTACTTC.